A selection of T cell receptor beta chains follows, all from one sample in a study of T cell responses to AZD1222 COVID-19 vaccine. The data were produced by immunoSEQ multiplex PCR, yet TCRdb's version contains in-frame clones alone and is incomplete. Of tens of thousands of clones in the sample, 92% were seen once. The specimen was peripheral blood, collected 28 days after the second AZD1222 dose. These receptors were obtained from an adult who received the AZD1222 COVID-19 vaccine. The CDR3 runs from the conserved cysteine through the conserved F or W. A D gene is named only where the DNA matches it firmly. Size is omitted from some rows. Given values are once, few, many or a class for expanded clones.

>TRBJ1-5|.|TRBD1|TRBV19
TGTGCCAGTAGTATCGGACAGGGCTACAATCAGCCCCAGCATTTT
CASSIGQGYNQPQHF
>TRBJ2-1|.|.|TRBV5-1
TGCGCCAGCGGGGTACACAATGAGCAGTTCTTC
CASGVHNEQFF
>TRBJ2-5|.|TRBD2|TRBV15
TGTGCCACCAGCAGAGATTGGGGGGAGGGCTATGAGACCCAGTACTTC
CATSRDWGEGYETQYF
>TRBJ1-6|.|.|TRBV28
TGTGCCAGCAGTTTGTTGCCCCCCCCCGTGCTCCTCCACTTT
CASSLLPPPVLLHF
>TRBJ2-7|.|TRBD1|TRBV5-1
TGCGCCAGCAGCCCGGAGGGACAGGGTTCCTACGAGCAGTACTTC
CASSPEGQGSYEQYF
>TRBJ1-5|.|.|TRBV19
TGTGCCAGTAGTATGTTCCGGTTTTCGCCCCAGCATTTT
CASSMFRFSPQHF
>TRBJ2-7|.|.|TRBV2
TGTGCCATCACCGCGGAAATATACGAGCAGTACTTC
CAITAEIYEQYF
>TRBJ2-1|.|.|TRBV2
TGTGCCAGCAGCTGGGGGGCGCCAAGCTCCTACAATGAGCAGTTCTTC
CASSWGAPSSYNEQFF
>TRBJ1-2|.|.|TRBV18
TGTGCCAGCTCACCCCCCGTGGACCGGGGAACCTATGGCTACACCTTC
CASSPPVDRGTYGYTF
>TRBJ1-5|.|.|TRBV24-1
TGTGCCACCAGTGATAAGACATTCAATAGCAATCAGCCCCAGCATTTT
CATSDKTFNSNQPQHF
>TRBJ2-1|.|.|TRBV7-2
TGTGCCAGCAGTCTAGACTGGAACAATGAGCAGTTCTTC
CASSLDWNNEQFF
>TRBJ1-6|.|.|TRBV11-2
TGTGCCAGCAGCAGAAAGGGGGTGCGGGATTCACCCCTCCACTTT
CASSRKGVRDSPLHF
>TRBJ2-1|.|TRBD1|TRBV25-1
TGTGCCAGTAGGACAGGGTTCTACAATGAGCAGTTCTTC
CASRTGFYNEQFF
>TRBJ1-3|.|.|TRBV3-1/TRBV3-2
TGTGCCAGCAGCCAAAGGCAGACACCGGACAGATCCTCTGGAAACACCATATATTTT
CASSQRQTPDRSSGNTIYF
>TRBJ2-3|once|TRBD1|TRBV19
TGTGCCAGTAGCACATTGGGGACAGGACGCACAGATACGCAGTATTTT
CASSTLGTGRTDTQYF
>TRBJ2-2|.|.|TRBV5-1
TGCGCCAGCAGCTTGAGTAGCGGGAACACCGGGGAGCTGTTTTTT
CASSLSSGNTGELFF
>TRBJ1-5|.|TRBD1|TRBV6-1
TGTGCCAGCAGTGAACGAATAAGACAGGGGCTGCAGCCCCAGCATTTT
CASSERIRQGLQPQHF
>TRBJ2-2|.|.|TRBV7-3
TGTGCCAGCAGCTTGGCGGGGTCCACCGGGGAGCTGTTTTTT
CASSLAGSTGELFF